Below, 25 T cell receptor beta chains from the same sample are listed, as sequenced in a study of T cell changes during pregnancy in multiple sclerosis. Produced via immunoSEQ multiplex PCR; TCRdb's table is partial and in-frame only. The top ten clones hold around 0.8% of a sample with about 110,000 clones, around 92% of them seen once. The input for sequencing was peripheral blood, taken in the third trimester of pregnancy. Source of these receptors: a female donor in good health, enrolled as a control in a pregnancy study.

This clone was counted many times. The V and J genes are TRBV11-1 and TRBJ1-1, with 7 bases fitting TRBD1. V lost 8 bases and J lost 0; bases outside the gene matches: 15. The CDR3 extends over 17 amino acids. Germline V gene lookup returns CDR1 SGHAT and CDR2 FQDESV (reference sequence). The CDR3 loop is CASLSGRGQWMNTEAFF. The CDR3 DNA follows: TGTGCCAGCCTCTCTGGGCGGGGACAGTGGATGAACACTGAAGCTTTCTTT. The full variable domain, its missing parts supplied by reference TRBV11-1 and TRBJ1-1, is EAEVAQSPRYKITEKSQAVAFWCDPISGHATLYWYRQILGQGPELLVQFQDESVVDDSQLPKDRFSAERLKGVDSTLKIQPAELGDSAMYLCASLSGRGQWMNTEAFFGQGTRLTVV.

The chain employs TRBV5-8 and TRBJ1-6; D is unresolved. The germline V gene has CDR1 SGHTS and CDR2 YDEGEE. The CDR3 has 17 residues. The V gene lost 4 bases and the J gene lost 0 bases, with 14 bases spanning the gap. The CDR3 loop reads CASSVLEEYSYNSPLHF. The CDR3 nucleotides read TGTGCCAGCAGCGTCCTGGAGGAATACTCCTATAATTCACCCCTCCACTTT.

CDR3 sequence (DNA): TGTGCCAGCAGCTTATCGGCAGGGTCGAGCACTGAAGCTTTCTTT. Translated: CASSLSAGSSTEAFF. The chain couples TRBV7-2 to TRBJ1-1; a possible D gene is TRBD1 (5 bases). V gave up 2 bases and J gave up 4 bases, with 14 bases separating them. This CDR3 has 15 amino acids. The V gene's germline CDR1 is SGHTA and CDR2 FQGNSA.

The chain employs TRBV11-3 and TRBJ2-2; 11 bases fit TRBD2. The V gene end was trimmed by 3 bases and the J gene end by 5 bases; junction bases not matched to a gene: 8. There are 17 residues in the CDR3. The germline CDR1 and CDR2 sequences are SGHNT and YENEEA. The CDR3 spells CASSFTSGGTGTGELFF. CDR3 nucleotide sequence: TGTGCCAGCAGCTTTACTAGCGGGGGAACCGGGACCGGGGAGCTGTTTTTT.

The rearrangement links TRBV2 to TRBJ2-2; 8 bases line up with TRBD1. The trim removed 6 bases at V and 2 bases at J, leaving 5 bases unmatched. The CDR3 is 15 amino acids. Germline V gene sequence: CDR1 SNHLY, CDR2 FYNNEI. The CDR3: CASSSGQGNTGELFF. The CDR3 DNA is TGTGCCAGCAGCTCAGGACAGGGCAACACCGGGGAGCTGTTTTTT.

In DNA form, the CDR3 reads TGCAGCGTTGAAGATCAAGGACAGGAGGCGAGAGAGACCCAGTACTTC. The encoded protein is CSVEDQGQEARETQYF. The rearrangement joins TRBV29-1 to TRBJ2-5; 7 bases are a match to TRBD1. This CDR3 region has 16 residues. With V trimmed by 0 bases and J by 4 bases, 11 bases remained unmatched. CDR1 and CDR2 from the germline V gene are SQVTM and ANQGSEA.

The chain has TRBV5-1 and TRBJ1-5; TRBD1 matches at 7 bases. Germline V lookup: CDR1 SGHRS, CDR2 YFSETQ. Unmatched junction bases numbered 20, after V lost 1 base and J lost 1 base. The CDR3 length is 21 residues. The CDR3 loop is CASSLRPARGRGAQSNQPQHF. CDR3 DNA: TGCGCCAGCAGCTTGCGGCCCGCTAGGGGGCGAGGGGCCCAAAGCAATCAGCCCCAGCATTTT.

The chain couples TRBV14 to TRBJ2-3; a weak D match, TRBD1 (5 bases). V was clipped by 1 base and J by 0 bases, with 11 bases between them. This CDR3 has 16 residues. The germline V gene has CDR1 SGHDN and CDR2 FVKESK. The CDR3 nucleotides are TGTGCCAGCAGCCAAGTCACAGGATCTAGCACAGATACGCAGTATTTT. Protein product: CASSQVTGSSTDTQYF.

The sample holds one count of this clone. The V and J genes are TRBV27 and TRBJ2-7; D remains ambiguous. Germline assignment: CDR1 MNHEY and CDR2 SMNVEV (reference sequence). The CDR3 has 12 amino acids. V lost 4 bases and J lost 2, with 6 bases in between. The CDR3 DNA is TGTGCCAGCAGTTCCCACACCTACGAGCAGTACTTC. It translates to CASSSHTYEQYF.

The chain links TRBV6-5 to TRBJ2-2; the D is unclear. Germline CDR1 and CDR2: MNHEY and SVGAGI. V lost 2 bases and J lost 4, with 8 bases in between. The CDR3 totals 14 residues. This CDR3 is CASSYTEITGELFF. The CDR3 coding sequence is TGTGCCAGCAGTTACACGGAGATCACCGGGGAGCTGTTTTTT.

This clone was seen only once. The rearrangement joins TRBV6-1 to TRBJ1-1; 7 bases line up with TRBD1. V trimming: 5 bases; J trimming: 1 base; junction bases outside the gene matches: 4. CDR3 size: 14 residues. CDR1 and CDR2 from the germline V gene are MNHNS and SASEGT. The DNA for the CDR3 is TGTGCCAGCAGTTCGGGGGACAGGAACACTGAAGCTTTCTTT. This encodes CASSSGDRNTEAFF.

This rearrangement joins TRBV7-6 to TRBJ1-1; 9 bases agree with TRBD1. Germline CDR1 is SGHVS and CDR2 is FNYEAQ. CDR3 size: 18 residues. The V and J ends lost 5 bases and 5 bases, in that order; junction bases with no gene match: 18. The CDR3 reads CASSPYAGTGRTGTEAFF. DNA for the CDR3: TGTGCCAGCAGCCCATATGCGGGGACAGGGAGAACGGGAACTGAAGCTTTCTTT.

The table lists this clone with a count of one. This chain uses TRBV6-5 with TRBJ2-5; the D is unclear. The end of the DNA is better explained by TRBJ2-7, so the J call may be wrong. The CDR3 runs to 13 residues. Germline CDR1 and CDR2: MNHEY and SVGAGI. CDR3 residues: CASRLLDRYEQYF. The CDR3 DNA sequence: TGTGCCAGCAGATTACTCGATCGCTACGAGCAGTACTTC.

CDR3 DNA: TGCGCCAGCAGCTTGGATGGGACTAGCGTTGGTACAGATACGCAGTATTTT. Its protein product is CASSLDGTSVGTDTQYF. V gene TRBV5-1 combines with J gene TRBJ2-3; 10 bases match TRBD2. The J segment lost 3 bases and the V segment lost 0 bases, leaving 7 bases of the junction unmatched. The CDR3 spans 17 residues. The V gene's germline CDR1 is SGHRS and CDR2 YFSETQ.

The CDR3 coding sequence is TGTGCCAGCAGCTCCAGAAATAGCCACGAGCAGTACTTC. Amino acids: CASSSRNSHEQYF. The rearrangement uses TRBV7-2 and TRBJ2-7; D unresolved. In germline, CDR1 is SGHTA, CDR2 FQGNSA. The CDR3 has 13 residues. The V and J ends lost 4 bases and 5 bases respectively, with 12 bases between them.

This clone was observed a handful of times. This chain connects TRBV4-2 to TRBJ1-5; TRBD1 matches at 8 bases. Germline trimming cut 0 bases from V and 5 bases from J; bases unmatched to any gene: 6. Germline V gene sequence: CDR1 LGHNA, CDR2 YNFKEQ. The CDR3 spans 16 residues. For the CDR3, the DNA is TGTGCCAGCAGCCAAGACCGGACAGGGATCCATCAGCCCCAGCATTTT. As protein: CASSQDRTGIHQPQHF.

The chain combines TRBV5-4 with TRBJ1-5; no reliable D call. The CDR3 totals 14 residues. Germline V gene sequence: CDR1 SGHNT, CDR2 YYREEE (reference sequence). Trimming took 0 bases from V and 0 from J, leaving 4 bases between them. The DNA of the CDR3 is TGTGCCAGCAGCTTGGGTTATAGCAATCAGCCCCAGCATTTT. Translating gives CASSLGYSNQPQHF.

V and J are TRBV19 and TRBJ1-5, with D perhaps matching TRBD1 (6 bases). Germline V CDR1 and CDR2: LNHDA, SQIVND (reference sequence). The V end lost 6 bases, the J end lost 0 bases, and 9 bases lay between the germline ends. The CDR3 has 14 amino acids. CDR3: CASRGAYSNQPQHF. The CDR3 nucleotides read TGTGCCAGTAGGGGGGCTTATAGCAATCAGCCCCAGCATTTT.

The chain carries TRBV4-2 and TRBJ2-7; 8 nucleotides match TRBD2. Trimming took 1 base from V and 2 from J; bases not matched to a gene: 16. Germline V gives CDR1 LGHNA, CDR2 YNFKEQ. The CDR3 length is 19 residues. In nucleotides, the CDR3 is TGTGCCAGCAGCCAAGTAGGGTTTATTTCTAGCGGGCACACCTACGAGCAGTACTTC. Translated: CASSQVGFISSGHTYEQYF.

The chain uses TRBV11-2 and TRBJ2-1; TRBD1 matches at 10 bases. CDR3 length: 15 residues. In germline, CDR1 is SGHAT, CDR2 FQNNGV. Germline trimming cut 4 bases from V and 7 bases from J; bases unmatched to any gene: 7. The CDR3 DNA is TGTGCCAGCAGCTCGACAGGGGGCGCGGGTAATGAGCAGTTCTTC. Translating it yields CASSSTGGAGNEQFF.

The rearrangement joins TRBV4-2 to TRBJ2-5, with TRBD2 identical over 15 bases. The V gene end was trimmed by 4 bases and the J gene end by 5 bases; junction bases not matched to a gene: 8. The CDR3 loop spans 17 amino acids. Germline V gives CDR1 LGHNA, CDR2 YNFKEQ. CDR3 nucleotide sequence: TGTGCCAGCAGCCCTGGACTAGCGGGGGGGCGGGTGGAGACCCAGTACTTC. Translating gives CASSPGLAGGRVETQYF.

This CDR3 is CASSGTSDSTDTQYF. As DNA, the CDR3 is TGTGCCAGCAGCGGGACTAGCGATAGCACAGATACGCAGTATTTT. The rearrangement links TRBV9 to TRBJ2-3, with TRBD2 matching over 9 bases. With 3 bases clipped from V and 0 bases from J, the junction kept 2 bases outside the gene matches. This CDR3 has 15 amino acids. Germline V CDR1 and CDR2: SGDLS, YYNGEE. Combining the CDR3 with reference TRBV9 and TRBJ2-3 gives the whole variable domain DSGVTQTPKHLITATGQRVTLRCSPRSGDLSVYWYQQSLDQGLQFLIQYYNGEERAKGNILERFSAQQFPDLHSELNLSSLELGDSALYFCASSGTSDSTDTQYFGPGTRLTVL.

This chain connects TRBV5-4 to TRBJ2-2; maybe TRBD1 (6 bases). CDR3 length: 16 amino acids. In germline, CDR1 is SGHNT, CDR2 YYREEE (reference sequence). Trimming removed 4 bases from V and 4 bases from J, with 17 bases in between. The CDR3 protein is CASSPGFTGTTGELFF. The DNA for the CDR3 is TGTGCCAGCAGCCCCGGGTTTACAGGGACCACCGGGGAGCTGTTTTTT.

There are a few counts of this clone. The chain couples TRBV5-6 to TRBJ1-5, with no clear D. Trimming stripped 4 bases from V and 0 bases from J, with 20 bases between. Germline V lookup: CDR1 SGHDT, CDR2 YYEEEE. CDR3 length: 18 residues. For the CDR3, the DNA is TGTGCCAGCAGCCCAGGACTCGGACGGGGATATAGCAATCAGCCCCAGCATTTT. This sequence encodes CASSPGLGRGYSNQPQHF.

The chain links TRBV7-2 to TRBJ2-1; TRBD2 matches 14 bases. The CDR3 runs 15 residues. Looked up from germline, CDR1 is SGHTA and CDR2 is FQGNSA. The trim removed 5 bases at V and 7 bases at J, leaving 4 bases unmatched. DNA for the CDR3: TGTGCCAGCAGCGAAGGACTAGCGGGGGGTAATGAGCAGTTCTTC. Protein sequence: CASSEGLAGGNEQFF.